The present T cell receptor (beta chain) was sequenced within a study of blood T cells in healthy people across ages. Overall study findings and caveats: Among T cells, TCR beta diversity per million cells dropped roughly linearly as age rose. Both naive CD4+ cell counts and diversity were greater in long-lived donors than in aged donors.

This clonotype was counted only a few times. Its antigen is still unknown. There are 18 residues in the CDR3. The germline V and J ends were trimmed by 0 bases and 5 bases, with 21 bases remaining between them. Germline V gives CDR1 LGHNA, CDR2 YNFKEQ. Primers used in a second PCR of about 6 to 11 cycles were a sample-barcoded 5' primer and a J-beta primer mix. TCRdb re-called the 5' RACE reads with MiXCR, one entry per CDR3 protein. Among approximately 1.5 million distinct CDR3 sequences listed, almost 35% were seen once. This sequence joins TRBV4-2 and TRBJ2-3, with D perhaps matching TRBD2 (5 bases). The sequencing input was blood. This clonotype was obtained from a woman aged 25 to 39 in good health. The CDR3 region has the DNA TGTGCCAGCAGCCAAGAGTTCCTTCTGCTGCGGGTGGGAGATACGCAGTATTTT. It specifies CASSQEFLLLRVGDTQYF.